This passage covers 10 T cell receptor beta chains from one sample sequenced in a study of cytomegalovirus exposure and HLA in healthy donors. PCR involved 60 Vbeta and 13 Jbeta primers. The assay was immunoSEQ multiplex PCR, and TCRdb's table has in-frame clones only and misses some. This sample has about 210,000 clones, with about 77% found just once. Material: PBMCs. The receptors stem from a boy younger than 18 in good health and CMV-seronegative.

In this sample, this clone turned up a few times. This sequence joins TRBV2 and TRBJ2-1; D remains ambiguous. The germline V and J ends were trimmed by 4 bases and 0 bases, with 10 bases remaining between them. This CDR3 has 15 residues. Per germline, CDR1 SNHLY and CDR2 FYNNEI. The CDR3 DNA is TGTGCCAGCAGTGGGCTGCCGGGCTCCTACAATGAGCAGTTCTTC. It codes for CASSGLPGSYNEQFF. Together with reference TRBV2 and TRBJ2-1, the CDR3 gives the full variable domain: EPEVTQTPSHQVTQMGQEVILRCVPISNHLYFYWYRQILGQKVEFLVSFYNNEISEKSEIFDDQFSVERPDGSNFTLKIRSTKLEDSAMYFCASSGLPGSYNEQFFGPGTRLTVL.

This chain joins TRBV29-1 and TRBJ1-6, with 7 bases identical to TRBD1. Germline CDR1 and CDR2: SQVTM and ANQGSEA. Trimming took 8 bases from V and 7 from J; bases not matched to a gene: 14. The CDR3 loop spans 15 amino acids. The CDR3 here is CSTASRTGGNSPLHF. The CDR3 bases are TGCAGCACCGCCAGTCGGACAGGAGGAAATTCACCCCTCCACTTT.

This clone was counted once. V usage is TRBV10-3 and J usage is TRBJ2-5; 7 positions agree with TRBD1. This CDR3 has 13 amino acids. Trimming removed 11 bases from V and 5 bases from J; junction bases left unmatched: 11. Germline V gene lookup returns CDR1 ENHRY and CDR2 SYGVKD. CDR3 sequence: CAVQGSGGETQYF. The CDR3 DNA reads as TGTGCCGTACAGGGGTCGGGCGGGGAGACCCAGTACTTC.

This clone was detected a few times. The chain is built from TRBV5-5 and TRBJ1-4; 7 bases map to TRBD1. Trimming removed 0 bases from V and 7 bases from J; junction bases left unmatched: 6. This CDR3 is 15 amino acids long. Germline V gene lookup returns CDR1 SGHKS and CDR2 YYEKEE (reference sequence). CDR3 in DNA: TGTGCCAGCAGCTTGGCGGAGCAGGGGGTTGAAAAACTGTTTTTT. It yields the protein CASSLAEQGVEKLFF. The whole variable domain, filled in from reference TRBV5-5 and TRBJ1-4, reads DAGVTQSPTHLIKTRGQQVTLRCSPISGHKSVSWYQQVLGQGPQFIFQYYEKEERGRGNFPDRFSARQFPNYSSELNVNALLLGDSALYLCASSLAEQGVEKLFFGSGTQLSVL.

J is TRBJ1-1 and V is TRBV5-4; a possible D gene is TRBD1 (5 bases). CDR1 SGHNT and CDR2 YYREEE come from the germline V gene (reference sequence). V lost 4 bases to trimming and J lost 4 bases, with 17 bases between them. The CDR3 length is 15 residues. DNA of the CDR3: TGTGCCAGCAGCCCCAGGCAGGGCGTAGGCACTGAAGCTTTCTTT. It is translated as CASSPRQGVGTEAFF. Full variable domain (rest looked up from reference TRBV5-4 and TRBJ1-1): ETGVTQSPTHLIKTRGQQVTLRCSSQSGHNTVSWYQQALGQGPQFIFQYYREEENGRGNFPPRFSGLQFPNYSSELNVNALELDDSALYLCASSPRQGVGTEAFFGQGTRLTVV.

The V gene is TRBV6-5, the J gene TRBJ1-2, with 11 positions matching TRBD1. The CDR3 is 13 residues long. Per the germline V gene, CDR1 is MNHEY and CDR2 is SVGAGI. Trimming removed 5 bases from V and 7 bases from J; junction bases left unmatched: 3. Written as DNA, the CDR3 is TGTGCCAGCAGTGTGGGGACAGGGGGTGGCTACACCTTC. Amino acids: CASSVGTGGGYTF.

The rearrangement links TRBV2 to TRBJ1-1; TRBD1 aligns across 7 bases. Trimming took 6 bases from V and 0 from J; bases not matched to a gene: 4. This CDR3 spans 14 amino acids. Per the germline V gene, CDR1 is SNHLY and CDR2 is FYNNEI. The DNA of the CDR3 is TGTGCCAGCAGGCCCGGGACAGTGAACACTGAAGCTTTCTTT. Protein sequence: CASRPGTVNTEAFF.

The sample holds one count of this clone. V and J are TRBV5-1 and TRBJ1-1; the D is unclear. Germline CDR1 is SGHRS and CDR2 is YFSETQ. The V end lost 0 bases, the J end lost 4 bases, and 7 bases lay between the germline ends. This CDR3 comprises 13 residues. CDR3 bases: TGCGCCAGCAGCTTGGTTTTGGCCACTGAAGCTTTCTTT. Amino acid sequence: CASSLVLATEAFF. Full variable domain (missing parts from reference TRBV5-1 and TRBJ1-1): KAGVTQTPRYLIKTRGQQVTLSCSPISGHRSVSWYQQTPGQGLQFLFEYFSETQRNKGNFPGRFSGRQFSNSRSEMNVSTLELGDSALYLCASSLVLATEAFFGQGTRLTVV.

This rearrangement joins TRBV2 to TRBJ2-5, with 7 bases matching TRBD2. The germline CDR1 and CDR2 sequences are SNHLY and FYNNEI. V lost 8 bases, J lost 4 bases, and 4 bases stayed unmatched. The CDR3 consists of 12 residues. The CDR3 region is CASGRARETQYF. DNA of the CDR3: TGTGCCAGCGGGAGGGCCAGAGAGACCCAGTACTTC. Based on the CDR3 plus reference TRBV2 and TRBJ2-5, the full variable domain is EPEVTQTPSHQVTQMGQEVILRCVPISNHLYFYWYRQILGQKVEFLVSFYNNEISEKSEIFDDQFSVERPDGSNFTLKIRSTKLEDSAMYFCASGRARETQYFGPGTRLLVL.

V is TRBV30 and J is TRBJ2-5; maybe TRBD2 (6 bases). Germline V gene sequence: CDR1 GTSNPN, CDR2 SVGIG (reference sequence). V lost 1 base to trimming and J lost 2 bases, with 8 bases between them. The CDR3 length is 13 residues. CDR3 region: CAWSGGLQETQYF. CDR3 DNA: TGTGCCTGGAGTGGGGGACTTCAAGAGACCCAGTACTTC. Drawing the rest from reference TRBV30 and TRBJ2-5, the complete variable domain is SQTIHQWPATLVQPVGSPLSLECTVEGTSNPNLYWYRQAAGRGLQLLFYSVGIGQISSEVPQNLSASRPQDRQFILSSKKLLLSDSGFYLCAWSGGLQETQYFGPGTRLLVL.